This TCR beta chain comes out of a study of T cells in Graves' hyperthyroidism and ophthalmopathy. This CDR3 has 14 amino acids. Germline CDR1 is SGDLS and CDR2 is YYNGEE. The V end lost 3 bases, the J end lost 3 bases, and 10 bases lay between the germline ends. The PBMCs were sourced from fresh peripheral blood (about 10 ml). Researchers took RNA transcripts and amplified the TCR beta CDR3 regions from them. HTBI primers were employed in a first-round RT-PCR of the TCR CDR3. Using its own MiXCR run on the multiplex PCR reads, TCRdb lists one record per CDR3 protein. The table includes fewer than 550,000 distinct CDR3 sequences, more than 15% detected once.

The sequencing input was blood. The clonotype comes from a woman aged 18-29 years with Graves' hyperthyroidism. V gene TRBV9 combines with J gene TRBJ2-1; possibly TRBD2 for D (7 bases). DNA of the CDR3: TGTGCCAGCAGCGGGGGGGGCGACTACAATGAGCAGTTCTTC. It encodes CASSGGGDYNEQFF.